These 21 T cell receptor beta chains originate from one sample sequenced in a study of cytomegalovirus exposure and HLA in healthy donors. Sequencing used immunoSEQ multiplex PCR; TCRdb keeps in-frame clones, though not all of them. The sample carries some 220,000 clones, around nine tenths recorded once. Sequenced material: PBMCs. These TCRs come from a woman under 30 in good health and CMV-seronegative.

The gene calls are TRBV6-5 and TRBJ2-1, with D possibly TRBD2 on 5 matching bases. Germline V gene data show CDR1 as MNHEY and CDR2 as SVGAGI. V gave up 3 bases and J gave up 0 bases, with 9 bases separating them. The CDR3 consists of 15 residues. The CDR3 DNA sequence: TGTGCCAGCAGTTATCGGGAAAACTCCTACAATGAGCAGTTCTTC. It translates to CASSYRENSYNEQFF.

The CDR3 DNA follows: TGTGCCAGCAGTGGACTAGCGGGAGCTTCCACCGGGGAGCTGTTTTTT. As protein: CASSGLAGASTGELFF. The chain joins TRBV6-1 to TRBJ2-2; 12 nucleotides match TRBD2. Germline V gene data show CDR1 as MNHNS and CDR2 as SASEGT. After removal of 4 bases from V and 4 bases from J, the junction contained 4 bases not matched to a gene. This CDR3 comprises 16 residues.

This clone was observed a handful of times. The rearrangement links TRBV5-1 to TRBJ1-1, with a weak D call TRBD1 (5 bases). CDR1 is SGHRS, CDR2 YFSETQ, per germline. V gave up 4 bases and J gave up 1 base, with 14 bases separating them. This CDR3 is 15 amino acids long. The DNA for the CDR3 is TGCGCCAGCAGCCCTTCGACAGTTACGAACACTGAAGCTTTCTTT. It specifies CASSPSTVTNTEAFF.

The genes are TRBV19 and TRBJ1-5, with a weak D call TRBD1 (6 bases). The ends were cut back, 5 bases at V and 4 bases at J, with 15 bases in the middle. The CDR3 runs 15 residues. Germline V gene lookup returns CDR1 LNHDA and CDR2 SQIVND (reference sequence). The CDR3 DNA follows: TGTGCCAGTAGTCCGATCAGGGGTGGGAATCAGCCCCAGCATTTT. Translated: CASSPIRGGNQPQHF.

The CDR3 region is CASSLLDSKETQYF. CDR3 nucleotide sequence: TGTGCCAGCAGTTTATTGGACAGTAAAGAGACCCAGTACTTC. The rearrangement links TRBV28 to TRBJ2-5, with D possibly TRBD1 on 6 matching bases. The germline V gene has CDR1 MDHEN and CDR2 SYDVKM. Trimming left V 1 base short and J 3 bases short, with 9 bases between. The CDR3 is made up of 14 amino acids.

CDR3 bases: TGCAGCGTTGTCAGGGGACGGGAGGGCCGCGACGAGCAGTACTTC. It translates to CSVVRGREGRDEQYF. The chain uses TRBV29-1 and TRBJ2-7; 8 nucleotides align to TRBD2. The CDR3 is made up of 15 amino acids. V was clipped by 4 bases and J by 5 bases; unmatched bases: 13. The germline gives CDR1 SQVTM, CDR2 ANQGSEA.

The chain joins TRBV9 to TRBJ1-1; D remains unclear. Germline CDR1 reads SGDLS; CDR2 reads YYNGEE. The ends were cut back, 3 bases at V and 2 bases at J, with 8 bases in the middle. The CDR3 contains 13 residues. CDR3 in amino acids: CASSAATNTEAFF. For the CDR3, the DNA is TGTGCCAGCAGCGCCGCCACTAACACTGAAGCTTTCTTT.

V is TRBV11-2 and J is TRBJ2-2, with 10 bases identical to TRBD2. This CDR3 spans 15 amino acids. J gave up 6 bases and V 5 bases, and 6 bases lay outside the gene matches. The V gene's germline CDR1 is SGHAT and CDR2 FQNNGV. Here the CDR3 DNA reads TGTGCCAGCAGCCTGTCCGGGACTAGCGCCGGGGAGCTGTTTTTT. It specifies CASSLSGTSAGELFF.

This chain links TRBV5-8 with TRBJ1-4; tentatively, D is TRBD1 (5 bases). CDR1 and CDR2 from the germline V gene are SGHTS and YDEGEE. Trimming removed 4 bases at V and 4 bases at J, with 14 bases between. CDR3 length: 15 residues. CDR3 coding DNA: TGTGCCAGCAGCCCAAACCGACAGCTTAATGAAAAACTGTTTTTT. Amino acid sequence: CASSPNRQLNEKLFF. The full variable domain, with the rest looked up from reference TRBV5-8 and TRBJ1-4, is EAGVTQSPTHLIKTRGQQATLRCSPISGHTSVYWYQQALGLGLQFLLWYDEGEERNRGNFPPRFSGRQFPNYSSELNVNALELEDSALYLCASSPNRQLNEKLFFGSGTQLSVL.

This chain uses TRBV7-8 with TRBJ1-4; 7 bases line up with TRBD1. V dropped 5 bases and J dropped 7; count of bases not matched to a gene: 10. Per germline, CDR1 SGHVS and CDR2 FQNEAQ. The CDR3 loop spans 15 amino acids. The CDR3 loop reads CASSPLDRPREKLFF. Here the CDR3 DNA reads TGTGCCAGCAGCCCCCTGGACAGGCCACGTGAAAAACTGTTTTTT.

This clone is a singleton in its sample. This rearrangement joins TRBV10-3 to TRBJ2-7, with D maybe TRBD2 (6 bases). Deletions cut 6 bases from V and 5 bases from J, with 20 bases between. The CDR3 extends over 15 amino acids. Germline lookup yields CDR1 ENHRY and CDR2 SYGVKD. The CDR3 spells CAISPRDTSIDEQYF. The CDR3 DNA sequence: TGTGCCATCAGCCCAAGGGATACTAGCATAGACGAGCAGTACTTC.

This clone came up once. The chain is built from TRBV28 and TRBJ2-5, with TRBD1 identical over 9 bases. CDR3 length: 14 amino acids. Germline CDR1 MDHEN, CDR2 SYDVKM. The V gene end was trimmed by 4 bases and the J gene end by 2 bases; junction bases not matched to a gene: 2. CDR3 in DNA: TGTGCCAGCAGTTGGACAGGGGAACAAGAGACCCAGTACTTC. Its protein is CASSWTGEQETQYF.

The rearrangement links TRBV9 to TRBJ1-2; D is possibly TRBD1 (5 bases). The germline gives CDR1 SGDLS, CDR2 YYNGEE. The CDR3 runs 12 residues. Trimming removed 3 bases from V and 4 bases from J, with 7 bases in between. The CDR3 region has the DNA TGTGCCAGCAGCGCAGACAGCTATGGCTACACCTTC. It specifies CASSADSYGYTF.

The chain is built from TRBV14 and TRBJ2-1; a possible D gene is TRBD2 (6 bases). V was pared by 0 bases and J by 1 base, with 13 bases between. The germline gives CDR1 SGHDN, CDR2 FVKESK. This CDR3 region has 17 residues. CDR3 sequence reads: CASSQDREGTSYNEQFF. The CDR3, as DNA: TGTGCCAGCAGCCAAGATCGTGAAGGGACTTCCTACAATGAGCAGTTCTTC.

The V call is TRBV11-2, the J call TRBJ2-7, with D tentatively TRBD2 (5 bases). Germline-derived CDR1 and CDR2 are SGHAT and FQNNGV. CDR3 length: 16 residues. Trimming took off 5 bases at V and 1 base at J, with 18 bases between the two ends. CDR3: CASSEVAHVGSYEQYF. Written as DNA, the CDR3 is TGTGCCAGCAGCGAAGTAGCGCACGTAGGGTCCTACGAGCAGTACTTC.

This chain links TRBV5-1 with TRBJ1-4, with 7 bases matching TRBD1. The germline CDR1 and CDR2 sequences are SGHRS and YFSETQ. This CDR3 is built from 13 residues. Losses at the gene ends were 5 bases for V and 5 bases for J; bases not matched to a gene: 3. CDR3 DNA: TGCGCCAGCAGTTGGGACAGCAATGAAAAACTGTTTTTT. The encoded protein is CASSWDSNEKLFF.

The chain couples TRBV29-1 to TRBJ2-1; 10 nucleotides align to TRBD2. Germline V CDR1 and CDR2: SQVTM, ANQGSEA. The junction had 12 bases not matched to a gene; V was cut back by 5 bases and J by 2 bases. The CDR3 sequence is 17 residues long. As DNA, the CDR3 is TGCAGCGTTTCGGGACTAGCGAAACCGTCCGCCTACAATGAGCAGTTCTTC. The encoded protein is CSVSGLAKPSAYNEQFF.

The chain is built from TRBV2 and TRBJ2-7, with D tentatively TRBD2 (7 bases). Trimming cost V 2 bases and J 2 bases, with 16 bases left between them. Germline V gene data show CDR1 as SNHLY and CDR2 as FYNNEI. This CDR3 has 16 amino acids. The CDR3 spells CASSEWRGLGTYEQYF. The CDR3 nucleotides are TGTGCCAGCAGTGAATGGCGGGGGCTAGGCACCTACGAGCAGTACTTC.

The rearrangement uses TRBV18 and TRBJ2-1; D possibly corresponds to TRBD2 (6 bases). Germline-derived CDR1 and CDR2 are KGHSH and LQKENI. This CDR3 contains 16 residues. Trimming stripped 2 bases from V and 0 bases from J, with 11 bases between. The chain's CDR3 is CASSPRRESSYNEQFF. The CDR3, as DNA: TGTGCCAGCTCACCAAGGAGGGAAAGCTCCTACAATGAGCAGTTCTTC.

The gene calls are TRBV5-1 and TRBJ2-3; D not resolved. Trimming cost V 0 bases and J 6 bases, with 11 bases left between them. Germline V gene lookup returns CDR1 SGHRS and CDR2 YFSETQ. CDR3 length equals 14 residues. CDR3 region: CASSLEATRDTQYF. The CDR3 DNA is TGCGCCAGCAGCTTGGAGGCGACACGTGATACGCAGTATTTT.

The V call is TRBV5-6, the J call TRBJ1-6; unclear D gene. CDR1 is SGHDT and CDR2 is YYEEEE in the germline V gene. Trimming left V 2 bases short and J 9 bases short, with 21 bases between. The CDR3 spans 17 residues. The CDR3 here is CASSFRVTSYPVSPLHF. CDR3 DNA: TGTGCCAGCAGCTTTAGAGTCACGTCGTACCCGGTTTCACCCCTCCACTTT.